These 25 T cell receptor beta chains originate from one sample sequenced in a study of shared clonotypes between healthy human individuals. The assay was immunoSEQ multiplex PCR, and TCRdb's table has in-frame clones only and misses some. The sample shows around 1.9 million clones, around 93% of them seen only once. Positive CCR7 selection of CD45RO-negative cells yielded the naive CD8 cells, and terminally differentiated effector memory CD45RA+ cells were excluded. The specimen was naive CD8+ T cells from PBMCs. These receptors all come from a man between 18 and 35 years old in good health. Some clones in this sample may be carry-over from other donors' samples.

This chain links TRBV15 with TRBJ2-1; TRBD2 agrees at 7 bases. J lost 0 bases, V lost 3 bases, and 2 bases had no gene match. This CDR3 has 15 residues. Germline V CDR1 and CDR2: LNHNV, YYDKDF (reference sequence). The CDR3 DNA sequence: TGTGCCACCAGCAGCGGGAGGATCTCCTACAATGAGCAGTTCTTC. Protein product: CATSSGRISYNEQFF. Full variable domain (rest looked up from reference TRBV15 and TRBJ2-1): DAMVIQNPRYQVTQFGKPVTLSCSQTLNHNVMYWYQQKSSQAPKLLFHYYDKDFNNEADTPDNFQSRRPNTSFCFLDIRSPGLGDTAMYLCATSSGRISYNEQFFGPGTRLTVL.

The chain has TRBV29-1 and TRBJ2-1; TRBD2 agrees at 7 bases. Germline V gives CDR1 SQVTM, CDR2 ANQGSEA. Losses at the gene ends were 0 bases for V and 7 bases for J; bases not matched to a gene: 9. The CDR3 totals 15 residues. The DNA of the CDR3 is TGCAGCGTTGAAGATACGGGCGGGAGACTTAATGAGCAGTTCTTC. It yields the protein CSVEDTGGRLNEQFF.

This rearrangement joins TRBV7-9 to TRBJ1-2; D ambiguous. Trimming took off 5 bases at V and 2 bases at J, with 15 bases between the two ends. The CDR3 consists of 15 residues. The germline CDR1 and CDR2 sequences are SEHNR and FQNEAQ (reference sequence). The CDR3 DNA reads as TGTGCCAGCAGCCCCTGGCAGGTCGAGAACTATGGCTACACCTTC. Translation: CASSPWQVENYGYTF.

The gene calls are TRBV6-5 and TRBJ1-1, with D maybe TRBD1 (5 bases). Germline loops: CDR1 MNHEY, CDR2 SVGAGI. This CDR3 has 14 amino acids. V was pared by 2 bases and J by 6 bases, with 13 bases between. The CDR3 sequence: CASSYREGRAEAFF. CDR3 bases: TGTGCCAGCAGTTACCGGGAGGGGAGGGCTGAAGCTTTCTTT.

V usage is TRBV7-9 and J usage is TRBJ2-1; 9 bases line up with TRBD2. This CDR3 region has 17 residues. V lost 4 bases, J lost 0 bases, and 7 bases stayed unmatched. Germline CDR1 is SEHNR and CDR2 is FQNEAQ (reference sequence). DNA of the CDR3: TGTGCCAGCAGCTCCGGACTTAGCGGGAGCTCCTACAATGAGCAGTTCTTC. This sequence encodes CASSSGLSGSSYNEQFF.

The V call is TRBV5-1, the J call TRBJ1-2; 9 bases are shared with TRBD1. J gave up 5 bases and V 3 bases, and 8 bases lay outside the gene matches. This CDR3 has 15 residues. CDR1 is SGHRS and CDR2 is YFSETQ in the germline V gene. CDR3 amino acids: CASSSQGAASYGYTF. As DNA, the CDR3 is TGCGCCAGCAGCTCACAGGGGGCGGCTAGTTATGGCTACACCTTC.

In this sample, this clone turned up once. The chain joins TRBV18 to TRBJ2-7, with TRBD2 as a possible D gene (6 bases). CDR3 length equals 15 residues. CDR1 KGHSH and CDR2 LQKENI come from the germline V gene. Trimming removed 4 bases at V and 5 bases at J, with 18 bases between. The CDR3 region is CASSRSRGSSHEQYF. DNA for the CDR3: TGTGCCAGCTCACGATCGCGGGGTTCTTCCCACGAGCAGTACTTC.

This clone was seen a single time. The chain links TRBV9 to TRBJ1-2; D remains unclear. Germline CDR1 reads SGDLS; CDR2 reads YYNGEE. V gave up 3 bases and J gave up 2 bases, with 8 bases separating them. The CDR3 sequence is 13 residues long. The CDR3 spells CASSATGNYGYTF. Here the CDR3 DNA reads TGTGCCAGCAGCGCGACCGGGAACTATGGCTACACCTTC.

The chain links TRBV2 to TRBJ1-5, with unresolved D. The germline V gene encodes CDR1 SNHLY and CDR2 FYNNEI. This CDR3 contains 16 residues. Deletions cut 2 bases from V and 0 bases from J, with 11 bases between. CDR3 protein: CASSESVQYSNQPQHF. The CDR3 coding sequence is TGTGCCAGCAGTGAATCAGTACAGTATAGCAATCAGCCCCAGCATTTT.

The J gene is TRBJ1-2, the V gene TRBV7-9; a possible D gene is TRBD1 (5 bases). CDR3 length: 14 residues. V lost 5 bases to trimming and J lost 4 bases, with 14 bases between them. The germline gives CDR1 SEHNR, CDR2 FQNEAQ (reference sequence). CDR3 sequence: CASSVNGHLYGYTF. Here the CDR3 DNA reads TGTGCCAGCAGCGTTAACGGACACCTCTATGGCTACACCTTC.

The J gene is TRBJ2-3, the V gene TRBV14; D call uncertain. Deletions cut 6 bases from V and 0 bases from J, with 13 bases between. The CDR3 has 15 residues. CDR1 and CDR2 from the germline V gene are SGHDN and FVKESK. The CDR3 region has the DNA TGTGCCAGCAGTTCAGGCGAAGCTAGCACAGATACGCAGTATTTT. The encoded protein is CASSSGEASTDTQYF.

This chain connects TRBV28 to TRBJ1-1, with TRBD1 identical over 8 bases. Per the germline V gene, CDR1 is MDHEN and CDR2 is SYDVKM. V lost 3 bases and J lost 5; bases outside the gene matches: 11. The CDR3 loop spans 16 amino acids. Here the CDR3 reads CASSFGQGSMLTEAFF. The CDR3 DNA is TGTGCCAGCAGTTTCGGACAGGGCAGTATGTTGACTGAAGCTTTCTTT.

The chain carries TRBV30 and TRBJ1-2; perhaps TRBD1 as D (6 bases). Per germline, CDR1 GTSNPN and CDR2 SVGIG (reference sequence). V lost 6 bases and J lost 0, with 11 bases in between. The CDR3 spans 13 residues. Here the CDR3 reads CACRGFPNYGYTF. The CDR3 nucleotides read TGTGCCTGCAGGGGTTTCCCTAACTATGGCTACACCTTC.

This chain links TRBV4-2 with TRBJ2-7; TRBD1 agrees at 8 bases. This CDR3 is 15 amino acids long. Germline CDR1 reads LGHNA; CDR2 reads YNFKEQ. V lost 0 bases to trimming and J lost 3 bases; unmatched junction nucleotides: 4. The CDR3 DNA reads as TGTGCCAGCAGCCAAGAGGGGGACAGGATCTACGAGCAGTACTTC. It translates to CASSQEGDRIYEQYF.

This chain connects TRBV9 to TRBJ2-3; TRBD1 might be the D (5 bases). The CDR3 sequence is 16 residues long. Germline lookup yields CDR1 SGDLS and CDR2 YYNGEE. Trimming removed 0 bases from V and 0 bases from J, with 11 bases in between. The CDR3 DNA follows: TGTGCCAGCAGCGTAGGTCAGGGATTTAGCACAGATACGCAGTATTTT. Translated: CASSVGQGFSTDTQYF. The variable domain in full, with the rest retrieved from reference TRBV9 and TRBJ2-3, is DSGVTQTPKHLITATGQRVTLRCSPRSGDLSVYWYQQSLDQGLQFLIQYYNGEERAKGNILERFSAQQFPDLHSELNLSSLELGDSALYFCASSVGQGFSTDTQYFGPGTRLTVL.

The chain employs TRBV7-9 and TRBJ2-1; 8 nucleotides match TRBD1. There are 15 residues in the CDR3. CDR1 and CDR2 from the germline V gene are SEHNR and FQNEAQ (reference sequence). Unmatched junction bases numbered 8, after V lost 1 base and J lost 9 bases. The CDR3 nucleotides read TGTGCCAGCAGCTTAGGTCAGGGGGCACCCACTGAGCAGTTCTTC. Its translation is CASSLGQGAPTEQFF.

This clone showed up just once. The V gene is TRBV15, the J gene TRBJ2-7; no definite D call. The germline gives CDR1 LNHNV, CDR2 YYDKDF (reference sequence). This CDR3 is built from 13 residues. V lost 3 bases, J lost 1 base, and 7 bases lay in between. CDR3 nucleotides: TGTGCCACCAGCAGCGCTTTTTCCTACGAGCAGTACTTC. Translated, it gives CATSSAFSYEQYF.

This chain uses TRBV27 with TRBJ1-4, with TRBD1 matching over 9 bases. Looked up from germline, CDR1 is MNHEY and CDR2 is SMNVEV (reference sequence). The CDR3 sequence is 15 residues long. The J segment lost 10 bases and the V segment lost 3 bases, leaving 9 bases of the junction unmatched. As DNA, the CDR3 is TGTGCCAGCAGTTTTGTTGGGACAGGGTTGCCAAAACTGTTTTTT. Translated, it gives CASSFVGTGLPKLFF. Using reference TRBV27 and TRBJ1-4 for the parts outside the CDR3, the full variable domain is EAQVTQNPRYLITVTGKKLTVTCSQNMNHEYMSWYRQDPGLGLRQIYYSMNVEVTDKGDVPEGYKVSRKEKRNFPLILESPSPNQTSLYFCASSFVGTGLPKLFFGSGTQLSVL.

The chain combines TRBV28 with TRBJ2-7; the D gene is possibly TRBD1 (6 bases). The ends were cut back, 1 base at V and 2 bases at J, with 18 bases in the middle. Germline CDR1 is MDHEN and CDR2 is SYDVKM. The CDR3 sequence is 17 residues long. CDR3 in amino acids: CASSLLPPGQAAYEQYF. As DNA, the CDR3 is TGTGCCAGCAGTTTATTGCCTCCGGGACAAGCCGCCTACGAGCAGTACTTC.

The V gene is TRBV18, the J gene TRBJ2-7; 13 nucleotides line up with TRBD2. V shed 3 bases, J shed 3 bases, and the junction held 2 bases outside the gene matches. CDR1 KGHSH and CDR2 LQKENI come from the germline V gene. This CDR3 spans 15 amino acids. The CDR3 protein is CASSPGTSGIYEQYF. In DNA, the CDR3 is TGTGCCAGCTCACCCGGGACTAGCGGGATCTACGAGCAGTACTTC.

CDR3 residues: CASSGWDRGQGTEAFF. CDR3 nucleotide sequence: TGTGCCAGCAGCGGATGGGACAGGGGGCAAGGGACTGAAGCTTTCTTT. This chain joins TRBV11-2 and TRBJ1-1, with 12 bases fitting TRBD1. V dropped 5 bases and J dropped 5; count of bases not matched to a gene: 9. CDR1 is SGHAT, CDR2 FQNNGV, per germline. The CDR3 spans 16 residues.

The gene calls are TRBV27 and TRBJ2-3; 9 bases fit TRBD2. J gave up 0 bases and V 4 bases, and 8 bases lay outside the gene matches. CDR3 length: 17 residues. Germline-derived CDR1 and CDR2 are MNHEY and SMNVEV (reference sequence). The CDR3 DNA is TGTGCCAGCAGTTCAGCGACTAGCGGTTCTAGCACAGATACGCAGTATTTT. It codes for CASSSATSGSSTDTQYF.

This clone was counted a single time. This sequence joins TRBV6-4 and TRBJ1-4, with D possibly TRBD1 on 6 matching bases. CDR1 and CDR2 from the germline V gene are MRHNA and SNTAGT. With 2 bases removed from V and 3 bases from J, the gap between germline ends came to 10 bases. The CDR3 runs 15 residues. The CDR3 bases are TGTGCCAGCAGTGACCGAGGGGGTCCTAATGAAAAACTGTTTTTT. Residues: CASSDRGGPNEKLFF.

Details on this clone: Other DNA sequences from this sample encode an identical CDR3 as well. The V call is TRBV28, the J call TRBJ2-7; 10 nucleotides align to TRBD2. Trimming at V came to 6 bases and at J to 4 bases, leaving 6 bases not matched to a gene. The CDR3 is 14 residues long. CDR1 is MDHEN and CDR2 is SYDVKM in the germline V gene. CDR3 region: CASSPGLAIYEQYF. As DNA, the CDR3 is TGTGCCAGCAGCCCGGGACTAGCGATTTACGAGCAGTACTTC.

This chain joins TRBV11-2 and TRBJ2-2, with D possibly TRBD2 on 5 matching bases. CDR1 is SGHAT and CDR2 is FQNNGV in the germline V gene. Between the trimmed V and J ends, which lost 5 bases and 8 bases, there was a span of 12 bases. This CDR3 has 13 amino acids. The CDR3 loop is CASSRTVGGELFF. Here the CDR3 DNA reads TGTGCCAGCAGCCGGACTGTAGGGGGGGAGCTGTTTTTT. The variable domain in full, with the rest retrieved from reference TRBV11-2 and TRBJ2-2, is EAGVAQSPRYKIIEKRQSVAFWCNPISGHATLYWYQQILGQGPKLLIQFQNNGVVDDSQLPKDRFSAERLKGVDSTLKIQPAKLEDSAVYLCASSRTVGGELFFGEGSRLTVL.